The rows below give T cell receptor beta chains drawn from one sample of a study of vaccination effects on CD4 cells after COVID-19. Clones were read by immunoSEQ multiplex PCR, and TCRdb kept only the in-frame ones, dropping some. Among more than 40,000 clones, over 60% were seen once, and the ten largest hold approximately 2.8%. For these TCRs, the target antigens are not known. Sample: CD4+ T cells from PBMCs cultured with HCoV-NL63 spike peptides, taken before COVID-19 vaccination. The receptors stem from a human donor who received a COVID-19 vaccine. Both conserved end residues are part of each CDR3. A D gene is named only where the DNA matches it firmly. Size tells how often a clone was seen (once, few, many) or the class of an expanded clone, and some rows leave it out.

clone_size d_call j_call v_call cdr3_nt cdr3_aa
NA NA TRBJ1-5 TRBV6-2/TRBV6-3 TGTGCCAGCAGTTACTCGGGCTACTATAGCAATCAGCCCCAGCATTTT CASSYSGYYSNQPQHF
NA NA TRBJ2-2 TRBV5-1 TGCGCCAGCAGCTCTGACAGGTTGGGCGGGGAGCTGTTTTTT CASSSDRLGGELFF
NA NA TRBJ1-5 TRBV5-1 TGCGCCAGCAGCTTGGGTATCAGGGGGCCCCAGCATTTT CASSLGIRGPQHF
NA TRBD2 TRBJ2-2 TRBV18 TGTGCCAGCTCACCAGCTAGCGGGGTCGCCGGGGAGCTGTTTTTT CASSPASGVAGELFF
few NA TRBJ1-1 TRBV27 TGTGCCAGCAGCGAAAGATCTTATACTGAAGCTTTCTTT CASSERSYTEAFF
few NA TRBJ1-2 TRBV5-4 TGTGCCAGCAGTGGGGCGGTCGACTATGGCTACACCTTC CASSGAVDYGYTF
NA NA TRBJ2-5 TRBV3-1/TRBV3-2 TGTGCCAGCAGCTTCCCCTTACCGCGACTAGTGAACCAAGAGACCCAGTACTTC CASSFPLPRLVNQETQYF
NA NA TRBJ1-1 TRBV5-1 TGCGCCAGCAGCCTAGGACGGCAGACTGAAGCTTTCTTT CASSLGRQTEAFF
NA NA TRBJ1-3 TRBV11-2 TGTGCCAGCAGGGCTACAGGGTTGAACACCATATATTTT CASRATGLNTIYF
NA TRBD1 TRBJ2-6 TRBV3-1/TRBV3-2 TGTGCCAGCAGCTTAAGGACAGGGATTTCTGGGGCCAACGTCCTGACTTTC CASSLRTGISGANVLTF
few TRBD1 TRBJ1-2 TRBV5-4 TGTGCCAGCAGCATTAACCGGGACAGCTATGGCTACACCTTC CASSINRDSYGYTF
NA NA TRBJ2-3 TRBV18 TGTGCCAGCTCACCACGGGGGGACTTCACAGATACGCAGTATTTT CASSPRGDFTDTQYF
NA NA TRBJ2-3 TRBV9 TGTGCCAGCAGCCAAGCGGCAGGGGGGGCAGATACGCAGTATTTT CASSQAAGGADTQYF
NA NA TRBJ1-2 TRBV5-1 TGCGCCAGCAGCTCAGGACAGATAGGCTACACCTTC CASSSGQIGYTF
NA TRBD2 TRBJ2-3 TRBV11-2 TGTGCCAGCATGCAGACTAGCGGGATCACAGATACGCAGTATTTT CASMQTSGITDTQYF
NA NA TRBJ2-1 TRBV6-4 TGTGCCAGCAGTACAAGGGGTTACTCCTACAATGAGCAGTTCTTC CASSTRGYSYNEQFF
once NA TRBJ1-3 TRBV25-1 TGTGCCAGCAGTAGACAGGGAAACACCATATATTTT CASSRQGNTIYF
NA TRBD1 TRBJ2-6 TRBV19 TGTGCCAGTAGTATATATAGCAGGACAGGCCTCTCTGGGGCCAACGTCCTGACTTTC CASSIYSRTGLSGANVLTF
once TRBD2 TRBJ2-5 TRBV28 TGTGCCAGTCAGATGGGGGGGTGGGAGACCCAGTACTTC CASQMGGWETQYF
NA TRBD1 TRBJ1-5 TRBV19 TGTGCCAGTAGTATTTGGGAGGGACAGGGTGGGAAAATTTTGCATCAGCCCCAGCATTTT CASSIWEGQGGKILHQPQHF
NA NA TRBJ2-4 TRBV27 TGTGCCAGCAGTTTAAGGGGGGCTGAAAACATTCAGTACTTC CASSLRGAENIQYF
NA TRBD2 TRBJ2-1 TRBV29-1 TGCAGCGTTGAAGATCCTTTAGGGACTAGCGGGGGGTATAGCTCCTACAATGAGCAGTTCTTC CSVEDPLGTSGGYSSYNEQFF
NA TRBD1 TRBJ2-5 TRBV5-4 TGTGCCAGCAGCCAGGACAGGAAAGAGACCCAGTACTTC CASSQDRKETQYF